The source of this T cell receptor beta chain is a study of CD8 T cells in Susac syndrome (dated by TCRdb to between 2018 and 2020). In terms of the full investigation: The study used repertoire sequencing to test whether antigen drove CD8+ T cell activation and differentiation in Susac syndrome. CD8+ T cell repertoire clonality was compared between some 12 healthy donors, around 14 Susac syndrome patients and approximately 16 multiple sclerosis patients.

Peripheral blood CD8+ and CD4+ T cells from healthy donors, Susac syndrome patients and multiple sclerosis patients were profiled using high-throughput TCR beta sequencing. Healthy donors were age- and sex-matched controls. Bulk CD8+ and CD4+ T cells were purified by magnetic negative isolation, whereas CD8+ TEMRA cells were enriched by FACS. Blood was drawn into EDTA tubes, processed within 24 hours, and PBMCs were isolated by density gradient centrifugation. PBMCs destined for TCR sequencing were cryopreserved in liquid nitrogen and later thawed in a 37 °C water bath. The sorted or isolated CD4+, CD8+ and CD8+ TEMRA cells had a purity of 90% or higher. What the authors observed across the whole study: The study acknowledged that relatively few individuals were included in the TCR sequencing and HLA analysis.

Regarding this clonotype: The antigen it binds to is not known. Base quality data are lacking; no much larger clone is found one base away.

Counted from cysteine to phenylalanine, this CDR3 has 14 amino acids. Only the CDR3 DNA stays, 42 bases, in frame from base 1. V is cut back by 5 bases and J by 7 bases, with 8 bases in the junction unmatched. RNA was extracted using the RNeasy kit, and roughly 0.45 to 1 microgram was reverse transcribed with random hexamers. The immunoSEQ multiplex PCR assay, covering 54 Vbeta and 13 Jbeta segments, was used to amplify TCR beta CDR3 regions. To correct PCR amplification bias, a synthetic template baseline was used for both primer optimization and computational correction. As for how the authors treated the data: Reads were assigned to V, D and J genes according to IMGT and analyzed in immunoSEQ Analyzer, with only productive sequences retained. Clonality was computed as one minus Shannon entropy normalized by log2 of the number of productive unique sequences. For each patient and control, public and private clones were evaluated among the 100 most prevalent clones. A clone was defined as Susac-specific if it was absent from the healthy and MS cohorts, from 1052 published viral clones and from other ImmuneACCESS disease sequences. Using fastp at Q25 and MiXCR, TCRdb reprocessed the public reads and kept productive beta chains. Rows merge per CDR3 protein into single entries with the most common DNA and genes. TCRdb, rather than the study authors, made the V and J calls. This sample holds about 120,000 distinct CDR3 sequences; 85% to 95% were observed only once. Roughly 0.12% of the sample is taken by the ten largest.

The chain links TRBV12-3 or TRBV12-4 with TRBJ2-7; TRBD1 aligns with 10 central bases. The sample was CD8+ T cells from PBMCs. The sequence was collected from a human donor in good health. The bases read TGTGCCAGCAGTAGGACAGGGGGATTGGGGGAGCAGTACTTC. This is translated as CASSRTGGLGEQYF.